This T cell receptor beta chain was sequenced in a study of blood T cells in healthy people across ages. The CDR3 extends over 17 amino acids. V shed 5 bases and J 4 bases; nucleotides not matched to a gene: 11. Per the germline V gene, CDR1 is SGHTA and CDR2 is FQGNSA. Primed by a sample-barcoded 5' primer and a J-beta primer mix, a second PCR proceeded for 7 to 11 cycles. All cDNA molecules were each tagged by a template-switch adaptor with 12 random nucleotides. A single record per CDR3 protein comes from TCRdb applying MiXCR to the 5' RACE reads. Here the sample spans 1.5 million to 2 million distinct CDR3 sequences, approximately 30% being singletons.

The chain employs TRBV7-2 and TRBJ2-5; 12 bases agree with TRBD2. The sample was blood. The clonotype originates from a woman between 25 and 40 years old in good health. The CDR3 is CASSLGVLAGGLETQYF. In DNA, the CDR3 is TGTGCCAGCAGCCTTGGGGTGCTAGCGGGGGGGCTAGAGACCCAGTACTTC.